A single sample is the source of the 5 T cell receptor beta chains below, sequenced in a study of blood T cells in healthy people across ages. A second roughly 7 to 12 cycle PCR used barcoded and J-beta primers. TCRdb recomputed calls from the 5' RACE reads with MiXCR, one row per CDR3 protein. The data hold about 930,000 distinct CDR3 sequences, with under 35% observed a single time. These sequences were also reported in another study, on T cells of mothers and their children.

Sequenced material: blood. These receptors originate from a woman between 40 and 55 years old in good health.

This clonotype was seen more than once but under ten times. A clone one base away is much larger, so this may be a read error. V is TRBV5-1 and J is TRBJ1-5; D is undetermined. The CDR3 runs to 16 residues. Germline V gives CDR1 SGHRS, CDR2 YFSETQ. The CDR3 reads CANSLEARNSNQPQHF. The CDR3 DNA sequence: TGCGCCAACAGCTTGGAAGCCAGGAACTCCAATCAGCCCCAGCATTTT.

This clonotype has only one observation. The rearrangement uses TRBV11-2 and TRBJ1-2, with 9 bases matching TRBD1. V shed 3 bases, J shed 6 bases, and the junction held 11 bases outside the gene matches. Germline V gene lookup returns CDR1 SGHAT and CDR2 FQNNGV. The CDR3 contains 16 residues. In DNA, the CDR3 is TGTGCCAGCAGCTTGACCGGGACAGGGAACCTGGATGGCTACACCTTC. Translated: CASSLTGTGNLDGYTF.

The table lists this clonotype with many counts. The CDR3 DNA is TGTGCTAGTGGTTTGGCAGGGCAAGAGACCCAGTACTTC. Amino acids: CASGLAGQETQYF. This chain links TRBV12-5 with TRBJ2-5; D is possibly TRBD1 (5 bases). Trimming left V 1 base short and J 2 bases short, with 5 bases between. CDR3 length: 13 amino acids. CDR1 and CDR2 from the germline V gene are LGHNT and FRNRAP.

The gene calls are TRBV13 and TRBJ1-1; the D is unclear. Trimming stripped 7 bases from V and 10 bases from J, with 22 bases between. The CDR3 is 14 residues long. Germline CDR1 is PRHDT and CDR2 is FYEKMQ (reference sequence). The CDR3 region has the DNA TGTGCCAGCAACACCAATCCCGGGTTTCCAGGAGCTTTCTTT. Amino acids: CASNTNPGFPGAFF.

Note on this clonotype: Possible read error: a much larger clone is one base away. The V call is TRBV7-6, the J call TRBJ2-4; 9 bases map to TRBD1. V gave up 5 bases and J gave up 13 bases; unmatched junction bases: 15. This CDR3 has 15 residues. CDR1 SGHVS and CDR2 FNYEAQ come from the germline V gene. The CDR3 spells CASSHRDRAYNEQYF. As DNA, the CDR3 is TGTGCCAGCAGCCACCGGGACAGGGCCTACAATGAGCAGTACTTC.